This TCR beta chain appears in the sequencing data of a study of glioma-infiltrating T cells listed by TCRdb under 2016. Describing the broader study: The study sequenced TCR alpha- and beta-chain repertoires from glioma tissue, from non-neoplastic brain tissue and from matched peripheral blood mononuclear cells. To measure divergence between tissue and blood T-cell populations, each tissue-infiltrating repertoire was compared with the peripheral blood repertoire of the same patient. Three low-grade glioma patients, several primary glioblastoma patients and three non-glioma patients contributing non-neoplastic brain tissue were included in the paired cohort.

The iRepertoire nested amplicon-rescue multiplex PCR (arm-PCR) platform was used to amplify TCR alpha and beta CDR3 regions from RNA. For one-step reverse transcription and amplification, roughly 100-450 ng of tissue mRNA or PBMC total RNA was used as input. After bead purification, a secondary multiplex PCR added Illumina adapters, and libraries were gel-purified between 200 and 400 bp. The libraries contained internal 6-nucleotide barcodes that were used for demultiplexing. The libraries were sequenced on an Illumina MiSeq using 2x220 or 2x250 nucleotide paired-end reads. Per the original workflow: Paired reads were merged using FLASH 1.2.11 and were aligned to the GRCh37 human genome using BWA-MEM, after which TRA and TRB reads were extracted. V and J assignment used an IMGT-derived reference of cassette sequences and CDR3 motifs that included pseudogenes. Reads were translated in three frames, and productive CDR3s were defined as those with a C...FGXG motif and no stop codons. A clonotype was defined as a unique combination of a V-J cassette pair and a CDR3 amino acid sequence. Hamming distance filtering was applied to reads, with thresholds set by the sequence error rate of each sample in mapped regions. Using fastp at Q25 and MiXCR, TCRdb reprocessed the public reads and kept productive beta chains. Entries that share a CDR3 protein sequence are merged under the most common genes and DNA. The V and J calls were determined by TCRdb, not by the authors. The sample contains around 90,000 distinct CDR3 sequences, around 42% of them found a single time. Around two fifths of the sample comes from the top ten.

A remark on this clonotype: It lacks a known antigen. This could be a read error, since a much larger clone is one nucleotide away.

The CDR3 holds 14 amino acids from the cysteine to the phenylalanine. Left in the record is the CDR3 DNA by itself, 42 bases read in frame from the first base. CDR1 and CDR2 were assigned from the germline V gene (reference sequence) as SEHNR and FQNEAQ. Overall study results and their limits: VJ-independent divergence between tissue and blood was found to be below expectation in non-neoplastic patients but above expectation in all gliomas, particularly low-grade gliomas. Group comparisons were based on small numbers of patients: three non-neoplastic, three low-grade glioma and 7 to 9 glioblastoma patients. Very few CDR3 sequences were shared between tissue and blood, attributed to high CDR3 diversity and limited sampling.

The sample comprised glioma tissue, nonneoplastic brain tissue, or PBMCs (not recorded which). The rearrangement joined TRBV7-9 to TRBJ1-3, and the D gene may be TRBD1, 5 bases matching. The clonotype comes from a human donor with low-grade glioma or glioblastoma, undergoing nonglioma brain surgery, or in good health (not recorded which). CDR3 region: CVSSRAGTGNTIYF. The DNA sequence is as follows: TGTGTCAGCAGCCGAGCAGGGACTGGAAACACCATATATTTT.